This T cell receptor (beta chain) came from a study of cytomegalovirus exposure and HLA in healthy donors. PCR employed 60 Vbeta and 13 Jbeta primers. TCRdb's table, derived via immunoSEQ multiplex PCR, lists solely in-frame clones and lacks some. The table has around 170,000 clones, over 65% seen once. CDR3 size: 15 residues. V lost 5 bases and J lost 0; bases outside the gene matches: 4. Per the germline V gene, CDR1 is SGHTA and CDR2 is FQGNSA. This rearrangement joins TRBV7-2 to TRBJ1-1, with 9 bases lining up with TRBD1. This clonotype was obtained from a woman aged 45-65 years in good health and CMV-seropositive. The sequencing input was PBMCs. CDR3 coding DNA: TGTGCCAGCAGCCCCCGGACAGGGGTGAACACTGAAGCTTTCTTT. Translating gives CASSPRTGVNTEAFF.